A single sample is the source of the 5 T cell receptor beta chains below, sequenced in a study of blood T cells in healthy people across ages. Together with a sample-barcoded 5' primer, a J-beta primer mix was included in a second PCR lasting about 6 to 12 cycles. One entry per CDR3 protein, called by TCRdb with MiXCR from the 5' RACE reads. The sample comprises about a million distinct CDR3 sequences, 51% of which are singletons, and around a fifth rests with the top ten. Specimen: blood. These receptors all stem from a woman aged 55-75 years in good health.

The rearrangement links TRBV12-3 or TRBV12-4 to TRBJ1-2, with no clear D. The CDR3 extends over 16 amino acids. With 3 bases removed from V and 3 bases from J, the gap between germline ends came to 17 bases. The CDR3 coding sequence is TGTGCCAGCAGTTTGTTCTTTGACCCGCGCGACTATGGCTACACCTTC. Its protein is CASSLFFDPRDYGYTF.

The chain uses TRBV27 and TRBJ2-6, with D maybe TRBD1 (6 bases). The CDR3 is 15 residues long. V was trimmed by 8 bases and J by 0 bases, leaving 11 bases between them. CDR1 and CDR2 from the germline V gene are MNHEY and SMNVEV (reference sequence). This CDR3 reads CASAGQFSGANVLTF. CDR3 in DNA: TGTGCCAGCGCTGGACAGTTCTCTGGGGCCAACGTCCTGACTTTC.

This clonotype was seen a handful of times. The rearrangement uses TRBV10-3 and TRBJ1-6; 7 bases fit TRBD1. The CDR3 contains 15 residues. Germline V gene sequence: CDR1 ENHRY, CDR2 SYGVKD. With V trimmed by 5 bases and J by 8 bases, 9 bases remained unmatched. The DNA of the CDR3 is TGTGCCATCAGTACCCGGGACAGAGCGGATTCACCCCTCCACTTT. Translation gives CAISTRDRADSPLHF.

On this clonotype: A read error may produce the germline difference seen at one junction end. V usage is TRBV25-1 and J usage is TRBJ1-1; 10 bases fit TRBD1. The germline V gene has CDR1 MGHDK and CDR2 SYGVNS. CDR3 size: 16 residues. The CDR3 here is CASSEYSGQGNTGAFF. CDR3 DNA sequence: TGTGCCAGCAGTGAATACTCGGGACAGGGGAACACTGGAGCTTTCTTT.

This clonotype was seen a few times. The CDR3 spells CSARDPSNYRTDTQYF. Written as DNA, the CDR3 is TGCAGTGCTAGAGATCCCTCCAACTATCGCACAGATACGCAGTATTTT. J is TRBJ2-3 and V is TRBV20-1, with D unclear. The CDR3 runs to 16 residues. The V and J ends lost 0 bases and 1 base respectively, with 14 bases between them. The germline CDR1 and CDR2 sequences are DFQATT and SNEGSKA (reference sequence).